The present entry profiles one TCR beta chain with its context. There is no known antigen for this receptor. Qualities for individual bases were not recorded, and no much larger clone is one base off. The 40 or so donors, aged 6 to 90 years, were systemically healthy Caucasian individuals from Russia. Approximately 11 milliliters of peripheral blood were drawn from each donor into EDTA-treated Vacutainer tubes. Ficoll-Paque density-gradient centrifugation was used to isolate PBMCs, with at least 6.5 million per sample. Trizol reagent was used to extract total RNA from PBMCs, with at least 5.5 micrograms per sample. The percentages of naive CD45RAhigh/CD27high T cells were determined by flow cytometry on a PBMC aliquot from every donor. Deletion took 1 base off V and 0 bases off J, with a span of 7 bases between the germline ends. As encoded in the germline V gene (reference sequence), CDR1 is LNHNV while CDR2 is YYDKDF. Its CDR3 holds 15 amino acids, cysteine through phenylalanine. The kept DNA is CDR3 alone, 45 bases in frame from the first base.

This sample was taken from a study of blood T cells in healthy people across ages (dated by TCRdb to the mid-2010s). General notes on the study: In model experiments, template switching captured roughly one uniquely barcoded TCR beta cDNA molecule for every two T cells. The study measured age-related changes in TCR beta repertoire diversity using deep sequencing normalized with unique cDNA molecular identifiers. Donors were grouped into four age groups: young (average 16 years), middle-aged (around 39), aged (over 55) and long-lived (around 82). The study analyzed two additional independent replicas of 1 million unique cDNA reads from the same blood draw for two donors, one aged 18 to 30 and one aged 80 or older. Donors of different ages were randomly distributed across sequencing lanes to avoid experimental bias.

The full study reports these points: Because profiling used bulk unsorted PBMCs, naive and antigen-experienced compartments could not be compared conclusively. Total diversity estimates from one million sequenced T cells were considered lower bounds and underestimates. Compared with the aged group, more naive CD4+ T cells, fewer expanded clones and increased TCR diversity were shown by the long-lived group, suggesting age selection. Donor CMV infection status was unknown, potentially confounding age-related changes in expanded clonotypes. As age increased, observed TCR beta diversity per million T cells dropped in a roughly linear way, and a significant reduction was already evident by age around 41. The percentage of naive T cells measured by flow cytometry correlated strongly with observed TCR beta diversity.

Library preparation was by 5' RACE. Sequencing was performed on an Illumina HiSeq 2500. A second PCR of 7 to 11 cycles was run with a J-beta primer mix and a sample-barcoded 5' primer. A template-switch 5' adaptor carrying 12 random nucleotides introduced a unique molecular identifier onto each TCR beta cDNA molecule. Each sample yielded at least 3 million CDR3-containing paired-end reads. First-strand cDNA synthesis was performed from all RNA using the Mint cDNA synthesis kit, with priming by a TRBC-specific oligonucleotide. Following uracil-DNA glycosylase treatment, all cDNA underwent a first 18-cycle PCR with the universal primers M1SS and BC2_uni_R. In the source study's methods: For normalization, 1 million high-quality reads were randomly selected from each sample, with every read carrying a distinct molecular identifier. Instead of being binned into consensus sequences, reads with shared molecular identifiers were discarded. MiTCR, set to a Q25 quality threshold and the strictest error-elimination algorithm, was used for CDR3 identification, clonotype clustering and error correction. A nonparametric unseen species model with Euler transformation was used to estimate lower-bound total TCR beta diversity. The public reads were quality trimmed at Q25 with fastp and then assembled into clones with MiXCR by TCRdb, keeping productive beta chains. Records with the same CDR3 protein are collapsed into one entry carrying the most frequent genes and DNA. These V and J calls are TCRdb output, not the study's own analysis. The sample data list about 640,000 distinct CDR3 sequences, and around three fifths of these were observed just once. Roughly 34% of the sample is held by the ten biggest clonotypes.

Sequencing input: blood. Here the chain combines TRBV15 and TRBJ1-5; the D gene assignment is ambiguous. The clonotype originates from a man in his sixties in good health. CDR3 protein: CATSRVQYSNQPQHF. DNA sequence: TGTGCCACCAGCAGAGTACAATATAGCAATCAGCCCCAGCATTTT.